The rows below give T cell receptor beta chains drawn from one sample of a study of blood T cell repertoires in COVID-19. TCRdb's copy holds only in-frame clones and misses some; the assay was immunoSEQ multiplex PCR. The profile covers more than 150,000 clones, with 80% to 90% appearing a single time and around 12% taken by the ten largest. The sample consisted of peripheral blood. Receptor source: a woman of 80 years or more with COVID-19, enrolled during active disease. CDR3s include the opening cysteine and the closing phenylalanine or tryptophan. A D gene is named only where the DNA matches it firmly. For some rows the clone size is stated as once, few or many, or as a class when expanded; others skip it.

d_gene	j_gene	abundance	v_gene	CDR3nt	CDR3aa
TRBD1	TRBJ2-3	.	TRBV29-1	TGCAGCGTCGAAACAGGGGGCTCCACAGATACGCAGTATTTT	CSVETGGSTDTQYF
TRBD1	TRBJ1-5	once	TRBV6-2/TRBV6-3	TGTGCCAGCAGTTTCCGGGACAGGGGGGATCAGCCCCAGCATTTT	CASSFRDRGDQPQHF
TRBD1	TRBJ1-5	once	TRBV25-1	TGTGCCAGCAGTGACCCGGGACAGGGGGACGCCAATCAGCCCCAGCATTTT	CASSDPGQGDANQPQHF
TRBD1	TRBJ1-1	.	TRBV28	TGTGCCGGACAGGGCCCCACTGAAGCTTTCTTT	CAGQGPTEAFF
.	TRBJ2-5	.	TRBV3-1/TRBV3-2	TGTGCCAGCAGCCAATACTGGGAGACCCAGTACTTC	CASSQYWETQYF
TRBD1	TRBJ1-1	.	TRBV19	TGTGCCAGTAGGCTGACAGGGAGGTTGACTGAAGCTTTCTTT	CASRLTGRLTEAFF
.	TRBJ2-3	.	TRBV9	TGTGCCAGCAGCGTAGCACTACCCGGCGGTACGCAGTATTTT	CASSVALPGGTQYF
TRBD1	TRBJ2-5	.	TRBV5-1	TGCGCCAGCAGCGGGACCGGGACAGGGAGAGAGACCCAGTACTTC	CASSGTGTGRETQYF
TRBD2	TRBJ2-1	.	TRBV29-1	TGCAGCGTTCCTCTAGCGGGACGTTACAATGAGCAGTTCTTC	CSVPLAGRYNEQFF
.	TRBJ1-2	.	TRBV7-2	TGTGCCAGCAGCCCGGACAGAATCTATGGCTACACCTTC	CASSPDRIYGYTF
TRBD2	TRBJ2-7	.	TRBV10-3	TGTGCCATCAGGGGCGTACTAGCGGGGGGCTCCTACGAGCAGTACTTC	CAIRGVLAGGSYEQYF
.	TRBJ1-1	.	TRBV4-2	TGTGCCAGCAGCCAAGATAGGCTTGGAGGGGGGGGCACTGAAGCTTTCTTT	CASSQDRLGGGGTEAFF
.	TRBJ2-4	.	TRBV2	TGTGCCAGCAGTAAATCTAGCCCCGATTTGTACATTCAGTACTTC	CASSKSSPDLYIQYF
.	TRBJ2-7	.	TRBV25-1	TGTGCCAGAGAAGGACAGTCCGCCTACGAGCAGTACTTC	CAREGQSAYEQYF
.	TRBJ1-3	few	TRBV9	TGTGCCTCTGGAAGGGGGAGAGGAAACACCATATATTTT	CASGRGRGNTIYF
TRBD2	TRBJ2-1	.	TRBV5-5	TGTGCCAGCCTTAGCGGGGCAGCCTACAATGAGCAGTTCTTC	CASLSGAAYNEQFF
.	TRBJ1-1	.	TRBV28	TGTGCCAGCAGTTGGTCGGGGGGAACTGAAGCTTTCTTT	CASSWSGGTEAFF